The rows below give T cell receptor beta chains drawn from one sample of a study of blood T cell repertoires in COVID-19. The data were produced by immunoSEQ multiplex PCR, yet TCRdb's version contains in-frame clones alone and is incomplete. The table shows about 210,000 clones, with about 89% occurring only once. Material for sequencing was peripheral blood. Source of these receptors: a woman aged 40 to 50 with acute or convalescent COVID-19. Both conserved end residues are trimmed from each CDR3.

TRBJ1-2,TRBV3-1/TRBV3-2,ASSHQDRDTYGYT
TRBJ1-6,TRBV3-1/TRBV3-2,ASARGKNSPLH
TRBJ1-1,TRBV6-5,ASGGQGATEAF
TRBJ1-1,TRBV19,ASSTRSPTGGNTEAF
TRBJ2-1,TRBV2,ARQGPSYNEQF
TRBJ1-2,TRBV4-1,ASSRETWQAPNYGYT
TRBJ1-1,TRBV5-1,ASSSDRGLNTEAF
TRBJ2-1,TRBV27,ASSYPGQGEIEQF
TRBJ2-5,TRBV5-6,ASSPPYSGETQY
TRBJ1-2,TRBV3-1/TRBV3-2,ASSFITGGSGYT
TRBJ1-1,TRBV5-4,ASSPSGASEAF
TRBJ2-3,TRBV10-3,AISESLGSGGTKDTQY
TRBJ1-2,TRBV24-1,ATSDFSDREGYT
TRBJ2-2,TRBV2,ASRGGLAGETGELF
TRBJ2-1,TRBV5-5,ASSLVRGLNEQF
TRBJ1-1,TRBV3-1/TRBV3-2,ASSKQGAKAEAF
TRBJ1-1,TRBV12-3/TRBV12-4,ASSLGRGTEAF
TRBJ2-6,TRBV6-5,SLLQLSGANVLT
TRBJ1-5,TRBV3-1/TRBV3-2,ASSQGFRGQPQH
TRBJ2-5,TRBV13,ASSLAGGQETQY
TRBJ1-2,TRBV11-2,ASSLGTGGVYGYT
TRBJ1-2,TRBV28,ASSRLPSDSYGYT
TRBJ2-5,TRBV7-2,ASSSQVGQGSRETQY
TRBJ2-2,TRBV11-3,ASSLVPSGGSAGELF
TRBJ1-6,TRBV5-3,ARSALHQDNSPLH
TRBJ1-2,TRBV18,ASSPPGQGAGYGYT
TRBJ2-5,TRBV5-1,ASSLGPSGAYQETQY
TRBJ1-3,TRBV9,ASSPRTGQGNTIY
TRBJ1-3,TRBV5-1,ASSFRGFGSGNTIY
TRBJ2-2,TRBV7-8,ASSLGQANTGELF
TRBJ1-4,TRBV2,ASLWGTFNEKLF
TRBJ1-2,TRBV11-2,ASSLGQGRSGYT
TRBJ2-3,TRBV6-2/TRBV6-3,ASSFSGGYTDTQY
TRBJ1-6,TRBV19,ASGREGHNSPLH
TRBJ1-6,TRBV1,TSSQDLGGSSYNSPLH
TRBJ1-1,TRBV30,AWNRDISTEAF
TRBJ2-1,TRBV5-1,ASSPGLAGDYNEQF
TRBJ1-2,TRBV2,ASSPQNYGYT
TRBJ2-1,TRBV9,ASSVGAGASPRDNEQF
TRBJ2-3,TRBV5-4,ASSFFLVIGSTDTQY
TRBJ2-5,TRBV9,ASSVDPTGQETQY
TRBJ1-2,TRBV11-2,ASRGGADHVDPGYT
TRBJ2-2,TRBV9,ASSVGSGGRAGELF
TRBJ2-1,TRBV7-9,AILASGGAFEQF
TRBJ1-3,TRBV18,ASSIEHSPNSGNTIY
TRBJ2-1,TRBV19,ASRDRGGQYNEQF
TRBJ2-1,TRBV6-5,ASSYGGDYNEQF
TRBJ1-1,TRBV6-5,ASRTGGMDTEAF
TRBJ1-4,TRBV12-3/TRBV12-4,ASSQYNQGELF
TRBJ2-2,TRBV10-3,AIKLQGADTGELF
TRBJ1-1,TRBV6-5,ASGRSPTNTEAF
TRBJ2-5,TRBV4-1,ASSQRPGQGIETQY
TRBJ2-3,TRBV10-3,ANRQPLTDTQY
TRBJ2-1,TRBV4-1,ASRNPLGGQNNEQF
TRBJ1-2,TRBV5-6,ASSLVDRGHGYT